Shown below are 26 T cell receptor beta chains from a single sample sequenced in a study of cytomegalovirus exposure and HLA in healthy donors. Vbeta (60) and Jbeta (13) primers were used in the PCR. Sequenced by immunoSEQ multiplex PCR; TCRdb stores in-frame clones only, minus some. Among 150,000 to 200,000 clones listed, around four fifths were seen once. The specimen was PBMCs. All receptors come from a female donor in good health and CMV-seronegative.

The chain has TRBV28 and TRBJ1-2; 8 bases are a match to TRBD1. Germline CDR1 reads MDHEN; CDR2 reads SYDVKM. This CDR3 contains 20 residues. V trimming: 5 bases; J trimming: 0 bases; junction bases outside the gene matches: 20. The CDR3 DNA reads as TGTGCCAGCAGTACCTTTCGGCTGGGGGACAGGAATACAACTAACTATGGCTACACCTTC. It encodes CASSTFRLGDRNTTNYGYTF.

This chain joins TRBV28 and TRBJ1-1, with TRBD1 as a possible D gene (6 bases). This CDR3 is built from 13 residues. The ends were cut back, 5 bases at V and 4 bases at J, with 11 bases in the middle. The germline gives CDR1 MDHEN, CDR2 SYDVKM. The CDR3 DNA is TGTGCCAGCAGTCAGGGGAGGGGCACTGAAGCTTTCTTT. Its translation is CASSQGRGTEAFF.

CDR3 DNA: TGTGCTAGTGGCTGGGGAGCGGAGAAGGACACCGGGGAGCTGTTTTTT. Translating it yields CASGWGAEKDTGELFF. This sequence joins TRBV12-5 and TRBJ2-2; a weak D match, TRBD2 (5 bases). The CDR3 covers 16 residues. V shed 6 bases and J shed 3 bases, with 17 bases lying between them. Germline CDR1 LGHNT, CDR2 FRNRAP. Combining the CDR3 with reference TRBV12-5 and TRBJ2-2 gives the whole variable domain DARVTQTPRHKVTEMGQEVTMRCQPILGHNTVFWYRQTMMQGLELLAYFRNRAPLDDSGMPKDRFSAEMPDATLATLKIQPSEPRDSAVYFCASGWGAEKDTGELFFGEGSRLTVL.

The chain employs TRBV6-6 and TRBJ2-5; 7 positions match TRBD2. Germline CDR1 MNHNY, CDR2 SVGAGI (reference sequence). After removal of 2 bases from V and 1 base from J, the junction contained 7 bases not matched to a gene. This CDR3 is built from 16 residues. The CDR3 loop is CASSYDPLAVQETQYF. The CDR3 coding sequence is TGTGCCAGCAGTTACGACCCTCTAGCGGTCCAAGAGACCCAGTACTTC.

About this clone: At one end, the junction sequence differs from germline, possibly due to a read error. The chain couples TRBV7-6 to TRBJ2-1, with D perhaps TRBD2 (7 bases). The CDR3 is 14 residues long. Per the germline V gene, CDR1 is SGHVS and CDR2 is FNYEAQ. The CDR3 sequence is CAGSPGGGAGEQFF. The CDR3 nucleotides read TGTGCCGGCAGCCCCGGAGGGGGGGCAGGGGAGCAGTTCTTC.

This clone has more than one count but fewer than ten. This chain links TRBV27 with TRBJ2-1; TRBD2 aligns across 11 bases. Per the germline V gene, CDR1 is MNHEY and CDR2 is SMNVEV (reference sequence). Germline trimming cut 4 bases from V and 9 bases from J; bases unmatched to any gene: 5. This CDR3 has 14 amino acids. CDR3 coding DNA: TGTGCCAGCAGTTCTACCGGGACTAGCGGTGAGCAGTTCTTC. Its translation: CASSSTGTSGEQFF.

This clone was observed at least ten times. This chain uses TRBV6-4 with TRBJ2-1; 11 nucleotides line up with TRBD2. After removal of 2 bases from V and 5 bases from J, the junction contained 2 bases not matched to a gene. The CDR3 extends over 15 amino acids. Per germline, CDR1 MRHNA and CDR2 SNTAGT. CDR3 nucleotide sequence: TGTGCCAGCAGTGACGGGACTAGCGGAAACAATGAGCAGTTCTTC. This sequence encodes CASSDGTSGNNEQFF.

CDR3 sequence: CASSPDRTLEPQHF. In DNA form, the CDR3 reads TGTGCCAGTAGTCCGGACAGGACTCTTGAGCCCCAGCATTTT. V and J are TRBV19 and TRBJ1-5; TRBD1 agrees at 7 bases. Unmatched junction bases numbered 9, after V lost 5 bases and J lost 8 bases. Germline loops: CDR1 LNHDA, CDR2 SQIVND (reference sequence). CDR3 length: 14 residues. Supplemented by reference TRBV19 and TRBJ1-5, the full variable domain reads DGGITQSPKYLFRKEGQNVTLSCEQNLNHDAMYWYRQDPGQGLRLIYYSQIVNDFQKGDIAEGYSVSREKKESFPLTVTSAQKNPTAFYLCASSPDRTLEPQHFGDGTRLSIL.

The rearrangement links TRBV28 to TRBJ1-5; D might be TRBD1 (6 bases). Germline assignment: CDR1 MDHEN and CDR2 SYDVKM. The CDR3 has 13 residues. V was pared by 6 bases and J by 4 bases, with 10 bases between. The CDR3 DNA reads as TGTGCCAGCAGAGGGGGTTGGAATCAGCCCCAGCATTTT. This codes for CASRGGWNQPQHF.

In this sample, this clone turned up a few times. V and J are TRBV9 and TRBJ2-2, with a weak D call TRBD1 (5 bases). Germline-derived CDR1 and CDR2 are SGDLS and YYNGEE. The CDR3 is 15 amino acids. The V end was cut by 5 bases, the J end by 7 bases, with 18 bases between. This CDR3 reads CASRGTGLTNGELFF. The CDR3, as DNA: TGTGCCAGCAGGGGAACAGGCCTAACAAACGGGGAGCTGTTTTTT.

J is TRBJ2-3 and V is TRBV18, with unresolved D. This CDR3 region has 14 residues. The germline V gene encodes CDR1 KGHSH and CDR2 LQKENI. V lost 0 bases and J lost 4, with 8 bases in between. The chain's CDR3 is CASSPPSVADTQYF. DNA of the CDR3: TGTGCCAGCTCACCACCGTCGGTCGCAGATACGCAGTATTTT.

This chain joins TRBV12-2 and TRBJ2-7; TRBD1, as called in the table, went unchecked against the DNA. TRBV12-2 is a listed pseudogene. The length of the CDR3 is 13 residues. CDR3 sequence reads: CASRPKAWDRVPF. CDR3 sequence (DNA): TGTGCAAGTCGCCCTAAAGCGTGGGACAGGGTCCCCTTC.

The chain couples TRBV28 to TRBJ2-1, with 9 bases aligning to TRBD1. CDR3 length equals 15 residues. Germline V gene data show CDR1 as MDHEN and CDR2 as SYDVKM. Trimming took 7 bases from V and 3 from J; bases not matched to a gene: 7. The CDR3 nucleotides read TGTGCCAGCATAAAGGGACAGGGCTTCTACAATGAGCAGTTCTTC. This translates into CASIKGQGFYNEQFF. The whole variable domain, remainder taken from reference TRBV28 and TRBJ2-1, is DVKVTQSSRYLVKRTGEKVFLECVQDMDHENMFWYRQDPGLGLRLIYFSYDVKMKEKGDIPEGYSVSREKKERFSLILESASTNQTSMYLCASIKGQGFYNEQFFGPGTRLTVL.

In nucleotides, the CDR3 is TGTGCCAGCAGTTCCACTCGGGACAGGGGACTCTACGAGCAGTACTTC. This sequence encodes CASSSTRDRGLYEQYF. The V and J genes are TRBV28 and TRBJ2-7; TRBD1 aligns across 10 bases. There are 16 residues in the CDR3. Germline assignment: CDR1 MDHEN and CDR2 SYDVKM. V shed 4 bases and J 3 bases; nucleotides not matched to a gene: 9.

The chain uses TRBV28 and TRBJ1-1; D is possibly TRBD1 (5 bases). This CDR3 is built from 14 residues. V was clipped by 3 bases and J by 4 bases, with 12 bases between them. Germline V CDR1 and CDR2: MDHEN, SYDVKM. The CDR3 DNA is TGTGCCAGCAGTTTCGGGGGTGGTGGCACTGAAGCTTTCTTT. Its protein is CASSFGGGGTEAFF.

The count of this clone is one. The chain carries TRBV4-1 and TRBJ1-1; no reliable D call. Germline CDR1 reads MGHRA; CDR2 reads YSYEKL. V was pared by 2 bases and J by 1 base, with 8 bases between. The length of the CDR3 is 14 residues. In nucleotides, the CDR3 is TGCGCCAGCAGCCAATTCACAGAGAACACTGAAGCTTTCTTT. It translates to CASSQFTENTEAFF.

This clone was picked up a small number of times. This rearrangement joins TRBV6-1 to TRBJ2-1; perhaps TRBD2 as D (6 bases). This CDR3 comprises 15 residues. Trimming removed 4 bases at V and 0 bases at J, with 10 bases between. Germline V gene lookup returns CDR1 MNHNS and CDR2 SASEGT. The CDR3 nucleotides read TGTGCCAGCAGTGCAACGGGGGACTCCTACAATGAGCAGTTCTTC. It encodes CASSATGDSYNEQFF.

The chain recombines TRBV6-5 with TRBJ2-7, with D possibly being TRBD1 (6 bases). This CDR3 spans 16 amino acids. Trimming shortened V by 3 bases and J by 4 bases, and 19 bases separated the two germline ends. CDR1 MNHEY and CDR2 SVGAGI come from the germline V gene. CDR3 sequence (DNA): TGTGCCAGCAGTTATTTGGGGGCCCGCACCCAATACGAGCAGTACTTC. Translation gives CASSYLGARTQYEQYF.

The V and J genes are TRBV6-5 and TRBJ2-7; 11 bases map to TRBD1. From germline, CDR1 is MNHEY and CDR2 SVGAGI. This CDR3 contains 14 residues. The ends lost 6 bases at V and 7 bases at J; junction bases unmatched: 8. This CDR3 reads CASSLDRDRGEQYF. The CDR3 DNA reads as TGTGCCAGCAGCTTAGACCGGGACAGGGGGGAGCAGTACTTC.

This clone has a single count. The rearrangement links TRBV4-1 to TRBJ2-2; 9 nucleotides align to TRBD2. The CDR3 totals 17 residues. V lost 0 bases and J lost 7; bases outside the gene matches: 9. Germline lookup yields CDR1 MGHRA and CDR2 YSYEKL. The CDR3 loop is CASSQDGVAGEVGELFF. The CDR3 DNA reads TGCGCCAGCAGCCAAGACGGAGTAGCGGGAGAAGTCGGGGAGCTGTTTTTT.

The chain joins TRBV28 to TRBJ1-1; possible D gene TRBD1, 6 bases. The CDR3 is 14 amino acids. V shed 4 bases and J shed 11 bases, with 20 bases lying between them. Germline V CDR1 and CDR2: MDHEN, SYDVKM. The CDR3 bases are TGTGCCAGCAGTTCCCCACACAGCGGGGGCGAGGCTTTCTTT. It codes for CASSSPHSGGEAFF.

The V call is TRBV11-2, the J call TRBJ1-2, with D tentatively TRBD1 (6 bases). CDR1 is SGHAT and CDR2 is FQNNGV in the germline V gene. V was shortened by 0 bases and J by 8 bases, with 10 bases between the two germline ends. The CDR3 is made up of 13 amino acids. CDR3 in amino acids: CASSLDRGGGYTF. The CDR3 bases are TGTGCCAGCAGCTTAGACAGGGGAGGGGGCTACACCTTC.

CDR3 nucleotides: TGTGCCAGCAGCTTGGCCCCCACTTGGACTAGCGGGAGGGCCGGTTCCTACGAGCAGTACTTC. Amino acid sequence: CASSLAPTWTSGRAGSYEQYF. The rearrangement joins TRBV7-6 to TRBJ2-5; 15 bases agree with TRBD2. The closer fit of TRBJ2-7 to the DNA end suggests the J call may be wrong. Germline V lookup: CDR1 SGHVS, CDR2 FNYEAQ. The CDR3 totals 21 residues.

The chain couples TRBV27 to TRBJ2-1; perhaps TRBD2 as D (6 bases). Per the germline V gene, CDR1 is MNHEY and CDR2 is SMNVEV (reference sequence). Trimming left V 0 bases short and J 7 bases short, with 10 bases between. CDR3 length: 14 amino acids. CDR3 residues: CASSLSDGGNEQFF. The CDR3 DNA reads TGTGCCAGCAGTTTATCGGACGGGGGAAATGAGCAGTTCTTC.

The chain carries TRBV5-4 and TRBJ2-6; no definite D call. Germline values: CDR1 SGHNT, CDR2 YYREEE (reference sequence). Trimming left V 4 bases short and J 0 bases short, with 17 bases between. CDR3 length equals 18 residues. The CDR3 sequence is CASSRGGDHSSGANVLTF. In nucleotides, the CDR3 is TGTGCCAGCAGCCGCGGCGGAGACCATTCCTCTGGGGCCAACGTCCTGACTTTC.

As regards this clone: This sample includes further DNA sequences coding for the same CDR3. The chain joins TRBV28 to TRBJ1-2; D possibly corresponds to TRBD1 (6 bases). The germline gives CDR1 MDHEN, CDR2 SYDVKM. Trimming stripped 5 bases from V and 2 bases from J, with 9 bases between. The CDR3 length is 13 residues. As DNA, the CDR3 is TGTGCCAGCAGTCTCACAGGGAACTATGGCTACACCTTC. This encodes CASSLTGNYGYTF.